This T cell receptor beta chain was recorded in a study of T cell responses to AZD1222 COVID-19 vaccine. Concerning this clone itself: Its antigen is not known.

Profiling relied on immunoSEQ multiplex PCR, and the TCRdb table lists in-frame clones only, not all of them. The sample lists about 150,000 clones, over 75% occurring once. Study-wide results and caveats: Donors in the cohort were predominantly white British and more often female, and clonal diversity was possibly underestimated. Spike-specific TCRs gained breadth and depth after people received two AZD1222 doses.

Material: peripheral blood, obtained on day 0 of AZD1222 vaccination. The receptor comes from an adult in good health.

The CDR3 spells CASSKGGNQPQHF. The CDR3 nucleotides are TGCGCCAGCAGCAAGGGAGGCAATCAGCCCCAGCATTTT. V usage is TRBV5-1 and J usage is TRBJ1-5; the D is unclear. CDR1 is SGHRS, CDR2 YFSETQ, per germline. The CDR3 sequence is 13 residues long. With 4 bases removed from V and 2 bases from J, the gap between germline ends came to 7 bases.